Presented here are 17 T cell receptor beta chains from one specimen sequenced in a study of OX40 agonist ivuxolimab in advanced cancers. Libraries were prepared by immunoSEQ multiplex PCR; TCRdb keeps only in-frame clonotypes and omits some of them. The repertoire holds tens of thousands of clones, about four fifths seen once, with 5.5% in the top ten. The source was CD4+ or CD8+ T cells sorted from blood, collected in a trial of the OX40 agonist ivuxolimab. These receptors came from an adult with an advanced solid tumor such as melanoma, head and neck, liver or kidney cancer.

This sequence joins TRBV28 and TRBJ2-5, with TRBD2 matching 9 bases. Germline-derived CDR1 and CDR2 are MDHEN and SYDVKM. J lost 4 bases, V lost 6 bases, and 9 bases had no gene match. This CDR3 contains 15 residues. The CDR3 DNA reads as TGTGCCAGCAGGAACGCGGGGGGGCCCCGAGAGACCCAGTACTTC. Translating gives CASRNAGGPRETQYF.

To note about this clone: Distinct nucleotide sequences in the sample also encode this CDR3. The J gene is TRBJ1-1, the V gene TRBV5-1, with TRBD1 identical over 7 bases. The CDR3 is 14 residues long. The V gene end was trimmed by 4 bases and the J gene end by 1 base; junction bases not matched to a gene: 4. Germline assignment: CDR1 SGHRS and CDR2 YFSETQ. The CDR3 is CASSLSGGNTEAFF. The CDR3, as DNA: TGCGCCAGCAGCCTCTCAGGGGGGAACACTGAAGCTTTCTTT.

This clone was observed a single time. CDR3 DNA sequence: TGTGCCAGCAGTTTAGAACAGGGTGCAGATACGCAGTATTTT. Its protein is CASSLEQGADTQYF. The chain uses TRBV27 and TRBJ2-3; D is perhaps TRBD1 (6 bases). CDR1 is MNHEY, CDR2 SMNVEV, per germline (reference sequence). CDR3 length: 14 residues. V was clipped by 2 bases and J by 4 bases, with 10 bases between them.

This chain joins TRBV18 and TRBJ2-3, with 8 positions matching TRBD1. This CDR3 has 15 residues. The V and J ends lost 3 bases and 3 bases, in that order; junction bases with no gene match: 5. Germline values: CDR1 KGHSH, CDR2 LQKENI. CDR3 region: CASSPAGGETDTQYF. The CDR3, as DNA: TGTGCCAGCTCACCCGCAGGGGGCGAAACAGATACGCAGTATTTT.

The rearrangement links TRBV10-3 to TRBJ2-1, with 11 bases aligning to TRBD2. Germline lookup yields CDR1 ENHRY and CDR2 SYGVKD. V shed 5 bases and J 7 bases; nucleotides not matched to a gene: 4. The CDR3 is 14 residues long. This chain's CDR3 is CAISSSGRKNEQFF. CDR3 bases: TGTGCCATCAGTTCTAGCGGGAGGAAGAATGAGCAGTTCTTC.

This clone counts as medium-sized. In nucleotides, the CDR3 is TGTGCCATCAGTGATCAGGGTTTCGCCCCTAACTATGGCTACACCTTC. The encoded protein is CAISDQGFAPNYGYTF. This sequence joins TRBV10-3 and TRBJ1-2; D is possibly TRBD1 (5 bases). Germline assignment: CDR1 ENHRY and CDR2 SYGVKD. The CDR3 extends over 16 amino acids. The V end was cut by 3 bases, the J end by 0 bases, with 14 bases between.

This chain links TRBV5-1 with TRBJ2-3; 8 nucleotides agree with TRBD2. The germline V gene has CDR1 SGHRS and CDR2 YFSETQ. The CDR3 is made up of 16 amino acids. V shed 9 bases and J 4 bases; nucleotides not matched to a gene: 16. CDR3 in DNA: TGCGCCACTTCGACAGGACTAGCTCAATTGTCAGATACGCAGTATTTT. It yields the protein CATSTGLAQLSDTQYF.

This chain links TRBV27 with TRBJ1-5, with no clear D. CDR1 MNHEY and CDR2 SMNVEV come from the germline V gene (reference sequence). Trimming took off 3 bases at V and 2 bases at J, with 8 bases between the two ends. The CDR3 is 14 amino acids. The CDR3 reads CASSLGQGNQPQHF. The CDR3 nucleotides read TGTGCCAGCAGTTTGGGTCAGGGCAATCAGCCCCAGCATTTT.

V is TRBV28 and J is TRBJ1-5, with a tentative D call TRBD1 (5 bases). CDR3 size: 15 residues. Looked up from germline, CDR1 is MDHEN and CDR2 is SYDVKM. V lost 3 bases and J lost 4, with 13 bases in between. Written as DNA, the CDR3 is TGTGCCAGCAGTTTCCCCGGGGCGAGGAATCAGCCCCAGCATTTT. This sequence encodes CASSFPGARNQPQHF.

This chain joins TRBV19 and TRBJ2-1, with 8 positions matching TRBD2. Germline V gene data show CDR1 as LNHDA and CDR2 as SQIVND (reference sequence). Losses at the gene ends were 1 base for V and 4 bases for J; bases not matched to a gene: 9. The CDR3 length is 17 residues. CDR3 coding DNA: TGTGCCAGTAGTATAGGGCGGGGGGACCCTCGATACAATGAGCAGTTCTTC. Translated: CASSIGRGDPRYNEQFF.

This chain uses TRBV10-3 with TRBJ2-7; D call uncertain. V lost 0 bases, J lost 1 base, and 7 bases lay in between. Germline V gives CDR1 ENHRY, CDR2 SYGVKD. CDR3 length: 14 residues. In nucleotides, the CDR3 is TGTGCCATCAGTGAGTCGAGTTTATCCTACGAGCAGTACTTC. Its translation is CAISESSLSYEQYF.

The gene calls are TRBV19 and TRBJ1-3; 7 nucleotides match TRBD1. The CDR3 extends over 16 amino acids. Per germline, CDR1 LNHDA and CDR2 SQIVND (reference sequence). Unmatched junction bases numbered 7, after V lost 5 bases and J lost 0 bases. This CDR3 is CASSPDRELSGNTIYF. In nucleotides, the CDR3 is TGTGCCAGTAGTCCAGACAGGGAGCTCTCTGGAAACACCATATATTTT.

The rearrangement joins TRBV28 to TRBJ2-1, with TRBD2 matching 14 bases. Germline V gives CDR1 MDHEN, CDR2 SYDVKM. J lost 0 bases, V lost 6 bases, and 4 bases had no gene match. This CDR3 is 17 amino acids long. The CDR3 nucleotides read TGTGCCAGCAGGGGGGGGACTAGCGGGAGCTCCTACAATGAGCAGTTCTTC. It is translated as CASRGGTSGSSYNEQFF. Combining the CDR3 with reference TRBV28 and TRBJ2-1 gives the whole variable domain DVKVTQSSRYLVKRTGEKVFLECVQDMDHENMFWYRQDPGLGLRLIYFSYDVKMKEKGDIPEGYSVSREKKERFSLILESASTNQTSMYLCASRGGTSGSSYNEQFFGPGTRLTVL.

This clone appeared a few times. The chain has TRBV5-1 and TRBJ1-5; 7 bases agree with TRBD1. The CDR3 loop spans 14 amino acids. Germline values: CDR1 SGHRS, CDR2 YFSETQ. V gave up 0 bases and J gave up 5 bases; unmatched junction bases: 2. The CDR3 protein is CASSLVGGDQPQHF. In DNA form, the CDR3 reads TGCGCCAGCAGCTTGGTAGGGGGCGATCAGCCCCAGCATTTT. Combining the CDR3 with reference TRBV5-1 and TRBJ1-5 gives the whole variable domain KAGVTQTPRYLIKTRGQQVTLSCSPISGHRSVSWYQQTPGQGLQFLFEYFSETQRNKGNFPGRFSGRQFSNSRSEMNVSTLELGDSALYLCASSLVGGDQPQHFGDGTRLSIL.

This sequence joins TRBV27 and TRBJ2-3, with 7 positions matching TRBD2. V shed 2 bases and J 2 bases; nucleotides not matched to a gene: 4. The CDR3 has 15 residues. The germline V gene encodes CDR1 MNHEY and CDR2 SMNVEV (reference sequence). CDR3 in amino acids: CASSLRGLLTDTQYF. CDR3 bases: TGTGCCAGCAGTTTACGGGGACTACTCACAGATACGCAGTATTTT.

V gene TRBV28 combines with J gene TRBJ2-2; weak D call: TRBD1 (6 bases). CDR1 is MDHEN, CDR2 SYDVKM, per germline. V was trimmed by 6 bases and J by 1 base, leaving 9 bases between them. The CDR3 length is 14 residues. CDR3 residues: CASRTGQNTGELFF. The CDR3 region has the DNA TGTGCCAGCAGGACAGGACAGAACACCGGGGAGCTGTTTTTT.

The chain is built from TRBV7-2 and TRBJ2-5; 9 nucleotides agree with TRBD1. This CDR3 comprises 16 residues. Unmatched junction bases numbered 13, after V lost 7 bases and J lost 4 bases. Germline V gives CDR1 SGHTA, CDR2 FQGNSA. Here the CDR3 DNA reads TGTGCCAGCAATCTCCAAGGGACAGGGCGGGGAGAGACCCAGTACTTC. Protein product: CASNLQGTGRGETQYF.